These 7 T cell receptor beta chains were sequenced from one sample in a study of technical replicates of blood from several donors. Assay used: immunoSEQ multiplex PCR; TCRdb lists only in-frame clones, some missing. The sample gives just under 85,000 clones, approximately 92% of which show up once; about 0.26% is in the top ten. Sample: T cells isolated from PBMCs. The receptors here all came from a human donor in good health.

The chain has TRBV4-1 and TRBJ2-7; 8 bases are shared with TRBD2. The germline gives CDR1 MGHRA, CDR2 YSYEKL. The CDR3 consists of 16 residues. J was trimmed by 0 bases and V by 0 bases; bases with no gene match: 4. CDR3 sequence (DNA): TGCGCCAGCAGCCAAGAAGCAGCGGGGGCCTCCTACGAGCAGTACTTC. Protein: CASSQEAAGASYEQYF.

This clone was seen just once. The gene calls are TRBV27 and TRBJ2-2; possibly TRBD1 for D (6 bases). The germline gives CDR1 MNHEY, CDR2 SMNVEV (reference sequence). Trimming stripped 3 bases from V and 4 bases from J, with 15 bases between. The CDR3 length is 16 residues. The chain's CDR3 is CASSFGYRVPTGELFF. Here the CDR3 DNA reads TGTGCCAGCAGTTTTGGGTACAGGGTGCCCACCGGGGAGCTGTTTTTT.

The chain links TRBV7-8 to TRBJ2-7; a possible D gene is TRBD1 (6 bases). Per germline, CDR1 SGHVS and CDR2 FQNEAQ. The ends were cut back, 5 bases at V and 6 bases at J, with 17 bases in the middle. The CDR3 is 14 residues long. The CDR3 bases are TGTGCCAGCAGCAGACTAACAGGGATCGGCGAGCAGTACTTC. Protein sequence: CASSRLTGIGEQYF.

V is TRBV27 and J is TRBJ2-7, with a possible D match to TRBD1 (6 bases). Germline CDR1 is MNHEY and CDR2 is SMNVEV (reference sequence). V shed 3 bases and J shed 6 bases, with 12 bases lying between them. CDR3 length: 13 residues. The DNA for the CDR3 is TGTGCCAGCAGTTTCCACGTCAGGGGCGAGCAGTACTTC. Translated, it gives CASSFHVRGEQYF.

V gene TRBV29-1 combines with J gene TRBJ1-6; 9 bases fit TRBD1. This CDR3 is 12 amino acids long. CDR1 is SQVTM, CDR2 ANQGSEA, per germline. Trimming at V came to 7 bases and at J to 10 bases, leaving 5 bases not matched to a gene. The CDR3: CSAGTGNSPLHF. The CDR3 coding sequence is TGCAGCGCCGGGACAGGGAACTCACCCCTCCACTTT. Supplemented by reference TRBV29-1 and TRBJ1-6, the full variable domain reads SAVISQKPSRDICQRGTSLTIQCQVDSQVTMMFWYRQQPGQSLTLIATANQGSEATYESGFVIDKFPISRPNLTFSTLTVSNMSPEDSSIYLCSAGTGNSPLHFGNGTRLTVT.

This clone was detected a few times. The J gene is TRBJ1-2, the V gene TRBV7-9; perhaps TRBD1 as D (6 bases). CDR3 length: 13 amino acids. Germline assignment: CDR1 SEHNR and CDR2 FQNEAQ (reference sequence). The V end was cut by 1 base, the J end by 5 bases, with 8 bases between. CDR3 coding DNA: TGTGCCAGCAGCTTAGACAGGGAGTATGGCTACACCTTC. This codes for CASSLDREYGYTF.

The chain employs TRBV5-6 and TRBJ2-1, with TRBD2 matching 8 bases. Germline CDR1 SGHDT, CDR2 YYEEEE. The CDR3 sequence is 18 residues long. The junction had 12 bases not matched to a gene; V was cut back by 4 bases and J by 0 bases. The CDR3 here is CASSLIGGVFFSYNEQFF. The CDR3 bases are TGTGCCAGCAGCCTAATCGGGGGGGTATTTTTCTCCTACAATGAGCAGTTCTTC.